Listed below are T cell receptor beta chains from one sample, sequenced in a study of T cells in Graves' hyperthyroidism and ophthalmopathy. From the multiplex PCR reads, TCRdb called clonotypes with MiXCR, one entry per CDR3 protein. This table has about 570,000 distinct CDR3 sequences, 11% to 15% appearing once. Sequencing was performed on blood. These receptors were collected from a middle-aged woman with Graves' hyperthyroidism. Both conserved end residues are trimmed from each CDR3. Size is omitted from some rows. Given values are once, few, many or a class for expanded clones.

>TRBV5-5|many|13|TRBJ2-3
ASSSGLGSGDTQY
>TRBV12-3/TRBV12-4|many|13|TRBJ2-6
ASSLKISGANVLT
>TRBV3-1|many|13|TRBJ2-7
ASSHIREGVGEQY
>TRBV28|many|11|TRBJ2-7
ASTAAPTYEQY
>TRBV20-1|many|14|TRBJ2-1
SARDVDLSSYNEQF
>TRBV3-1|-|12|TRBJ1-1
ASSKGQGRTEAF
>TRBV6-1|-|12|TRBJ2-3
ASSDGGITDTQY
>TRBV7-2|many|14|TRBJ2-1
ASSLASTSGYNEQF
>TRBV5-6|-|10|TRBJ1-1
ASAKGNTEAF
>TRBV6-2/TRBV6-3|many|14|TRBJ2-3
ASTRASGTVTDTQY
>TRBV5-4|-|12|TRBJ2-5
ASSLVGSGETQY
>TRBV20-1|-|13|TRBJ2-1
SARDGLRIDNEQF
>TRBV6-1|many|13|TRBJ2-1
ASRRLAGRSNEQF
>TRBV12-3/TRBV12-4|many|10|TRBJ1-2
AIDRWGDGYT
>TRBV29-1|-|9|TRBJ1-2
SVATGVGYT
>TRBV29-1|many|15|TRBJ2-7
SVAGTGTGGIKYEQY
>TRBV10-1|few|20|TRBJ2-1
ASSESGRNRLAGGPFRNEQF
>TRBV3-1|many|11|TRBJ1-1
ASSQDIAGATF
>TRBV28|many|15|TRBJ2-1
ASSNPHGTGGYNEQF
>TRBV11-3|many|12|TRBJ2-2
ASSHRTDTGELF
>TRBV20-1|many|14|TRBJ2-7
SARDLRLAGDSEQY
>TRBV25-1|-|12|TRBJ2-3
ASRGSVSTDTQY
>TRBV27|few|11|TRBJ2-7
ASTDRNSYEQY
>TRBV29-1|few|16|TRBJ2-7
SVVDDWTSGKYSYEQY
>TRBV7-3|once|16|TRBJ2-3
ASSTTGTSGINTDTQY
>TRBV19|-|12|TRBJ2-3
AIKGQGSTDTQY
>TRBV2|many|10|TRBJ2-7
ASSKGLYEQY
>TRBV6-1|many|11|TRBJ1-1
ASSDARVRQAF
>TRBV3-1|many|12|TRBJ2-7
ASSGDGATYEQY
>TRBV5-1|few|13|TRBJ1-1
ASSLVGGANTEAF
>TRBV2|many|12|TRBJ1-1
ASSEQGDYTEAF
>TRBV7-2|few|12|TRBJ2-7
ASSLVGNPYEQY
>TRBV7-2|many|12|TRBJ2-1
ASSSRGSYNEQF
>TRBV7-6|few|13|TRBJ2-1
ASSAQGAVDNEQF
>TRBV30|many|12|TRBJ1-2
AWTRQGGDYGYT
>TRBV6-1|many|11|TRBJ2-7
ASSATPQGVQY
>TRBV12-3/TRBV12-4|many|12|TRBJ1-2
ASSYYPGGGGYT
>TRBV4-1|-|14|TRBJ2-1
ASSQALVVSYNEQF
>TRBV11-2|many|12|TRBJ2-7
ASSLEGGTVEQY
>TRBV10-2|few|12|TRBJ2-7
ASRRGQGVEEQY
>TRBV28|many|13|TRBJ1-5
ASSFGRGFRQPQH
>TRBV2|many|11|TRBJ1-2
ASSAVPGISYT
>TRBV11-2|-|13|TRBJ2-3
ASSRTSVAVDTQY
>TRBV4-1|-|14|TRBJ2-1
ASSQGTSGYYNEQF
>TRBV6-1|few|13|TRBJ2-1
ASSGTSGRGDEQF
>TRBV27|many|11|TRBJ2-3
ASSLSYQDTQY
>TRBV5-4|few|11|TRBJ2-7
ASAEEGSYEQY
>TRBV27|many|15|TRBJ1-5
ASIPLSRGPKNQPQH
>TRBV28|many|12|TRBJ2-7
ASSVYDPTYEQY
>TRBV5-1|many|13|TRBJ2-1
ASSSKDKYYNEQF
>TRBV5-1|many|12|TRBJ2-7
ASSSSVNGYEQY
>TRBV25-1|few|12|TRBJ1-6
ASNTGTENSPLH
>TRBV12-3/TRBV12-4|many|13|TRBJ1-4
ASRGTGSTNEKLF
>TRBV12-3/TRBV12-4|few|13|TRBJ1-1
ASSLHTGGSAEAF